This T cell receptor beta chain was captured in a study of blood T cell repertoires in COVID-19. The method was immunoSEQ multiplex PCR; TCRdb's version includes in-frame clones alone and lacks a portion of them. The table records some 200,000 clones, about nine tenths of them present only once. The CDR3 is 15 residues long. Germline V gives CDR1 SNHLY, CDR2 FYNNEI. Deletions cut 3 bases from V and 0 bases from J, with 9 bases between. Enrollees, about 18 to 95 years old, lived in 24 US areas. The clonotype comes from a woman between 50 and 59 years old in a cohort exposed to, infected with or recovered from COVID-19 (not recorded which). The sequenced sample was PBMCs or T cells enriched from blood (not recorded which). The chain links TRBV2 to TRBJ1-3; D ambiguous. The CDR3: CASSEIGSSGNTIYF. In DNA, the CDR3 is TGTGCCAGCAGTGAGATTGGGAGCTCTGGAAACACCATATATTTT.